This T cell receptor (beta chain) was captured in a study of shared clonotypes between healthy human individuals. Data came from immunoSEQ multiplex PCR; TCRdb stores just in-frame clones and leaves some out. There are over a million clones in the sample; around 76% occur only once, and approximately 1.3% lies in the top ten. V was pared by 0 bases and J by 5 bases, with 13 bases between. CDR3 length equals 15 residues. CDR1 and CDR2 (germline): SGHDN, FVKESK. The chain carries TRBV14 and TRBJ2-5; D not resolved. The sequenced sample consisted of memory CD4+ T cells sorted from blood. Subset meaning: CD45RA-negative fraction. The TCR sequence derives from a young man in good health. CDR3 loop: CASSQENTALETQYF. The CDR3 DNA follows: TGTGCCAGCAGCCAAGAGAATACAGCCTTGGAGACCCAGTACTTC.